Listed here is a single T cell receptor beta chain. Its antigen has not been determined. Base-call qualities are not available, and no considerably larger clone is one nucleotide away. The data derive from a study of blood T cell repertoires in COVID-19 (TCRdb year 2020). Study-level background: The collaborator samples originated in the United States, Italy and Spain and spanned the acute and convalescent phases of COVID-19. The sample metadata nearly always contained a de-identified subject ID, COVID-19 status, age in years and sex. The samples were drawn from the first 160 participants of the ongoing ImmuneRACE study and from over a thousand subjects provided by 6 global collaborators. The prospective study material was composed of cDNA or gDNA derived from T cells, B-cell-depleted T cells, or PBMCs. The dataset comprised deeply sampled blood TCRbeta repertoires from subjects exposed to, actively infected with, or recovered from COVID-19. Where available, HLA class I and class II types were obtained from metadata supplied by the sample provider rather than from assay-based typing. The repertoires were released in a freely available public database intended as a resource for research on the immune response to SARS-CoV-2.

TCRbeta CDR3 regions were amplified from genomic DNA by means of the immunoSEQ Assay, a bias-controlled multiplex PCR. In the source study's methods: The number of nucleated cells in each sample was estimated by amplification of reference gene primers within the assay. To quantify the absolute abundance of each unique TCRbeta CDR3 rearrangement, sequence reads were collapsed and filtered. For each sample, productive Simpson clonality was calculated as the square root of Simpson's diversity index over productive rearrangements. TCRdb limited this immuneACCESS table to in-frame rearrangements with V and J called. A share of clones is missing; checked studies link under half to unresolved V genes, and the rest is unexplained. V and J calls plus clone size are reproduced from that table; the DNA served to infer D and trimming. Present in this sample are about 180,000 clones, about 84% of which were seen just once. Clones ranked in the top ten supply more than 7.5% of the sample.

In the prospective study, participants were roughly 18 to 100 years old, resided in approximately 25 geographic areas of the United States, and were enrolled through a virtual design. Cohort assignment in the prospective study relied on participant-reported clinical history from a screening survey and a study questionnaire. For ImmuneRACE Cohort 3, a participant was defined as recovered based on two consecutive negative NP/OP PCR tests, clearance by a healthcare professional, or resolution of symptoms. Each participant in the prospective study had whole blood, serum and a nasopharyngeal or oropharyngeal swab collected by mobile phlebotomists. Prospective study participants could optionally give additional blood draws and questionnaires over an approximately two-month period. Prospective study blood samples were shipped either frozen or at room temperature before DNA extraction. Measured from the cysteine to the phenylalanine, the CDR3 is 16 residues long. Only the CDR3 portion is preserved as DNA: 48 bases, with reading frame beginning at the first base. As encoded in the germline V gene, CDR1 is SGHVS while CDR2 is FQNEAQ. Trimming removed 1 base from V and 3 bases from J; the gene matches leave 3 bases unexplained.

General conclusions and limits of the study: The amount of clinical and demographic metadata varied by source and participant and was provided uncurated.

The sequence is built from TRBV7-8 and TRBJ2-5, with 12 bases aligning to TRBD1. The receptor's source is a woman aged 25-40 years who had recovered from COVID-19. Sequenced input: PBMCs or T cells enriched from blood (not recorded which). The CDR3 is CASSLDGTGGEETQYF. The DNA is TGTGCCAGCAGCTTAGACGGGACAGGGGGCGAAGAGACCCAGTACTTC. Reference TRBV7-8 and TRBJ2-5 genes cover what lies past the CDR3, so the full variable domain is GAGVSQSPRYKVAKRGQDVALRCDPISGHVSLFWYQQALGQGPEFLTYFQNEAQLDKSGLPSDRFFAERPEGSVSTLKIQRTQQEDSAVYLCASSLDGTGGEETQYFGPGTRLLVL.